Sequencing of this TCR beta chain was carried out in a study of T cell responses to AZD1222 COVID-19 vaccine. General study points: Per reports, nearly half of all spike-specific TCRs target regions that are unmutated in variants.

On this clone: Its cognate antigen is unknown.

Produced via immunoSEQ multiplex PCR; TCRdb's table is partial and in-frame only. The sample records 130,000 or so clones, roughly nine tenths being singletons. Per the germline V gene, CDR1 is LNHDA and CDR2 is SQIVND (reference sequence). Trimming took 0 bases from V and 7 from J, leaving 7 bases between them. This CDR3 is built from 13 residues. The V call is TRBV19, the J call TRBJ1-5; D is unclear. The sample in question was peripheral blood, obtained 28 days after the second AZD1222 dose. The TCR originated in an adult who received the AZD1222 COVID-19 vaccine. The CDR3 nucleotides are TGTGCCAGTAGTATAGAATTCCGGCAGCCCCAGCATTTT. This encodes CASSIEFRQPQHF. The full variable domain, completed using reference TRBV19 and TRBJ1-5, is DGGITQSPKYLFRKEGQNVTLSCEQNLNHDAMYWYRQDPGQGLRLIYYSQIVNDFQKGDIAEGYSVSREKKESFPLTVTSAQKNPTAFYLCASSIEFRQPQHFGDGTRLSIL.